The 23 T cell receptor beta chains below all came from one sample that was sequenced in a study of human T cells and chemical hapten exposure. Time point given: patch test 2, 6 weeks after DPC sensitization. The treatment: therapeutic diphenylcyclopropenone sensitization with weekly scalp DPC. TCRdb ran MiXCR on the RACE reads and lists one entry per CDR3 protein. This table holds about 140,000 distinct CDR3 sequences, roughly 12% found once. The sample consisted of whole blood, taken in connection with sensitization to the hapten diphenylcyclopropenone (DPC). Receptor source: a woman aged 45-59 years with alopecia areata. Some clones in this sample may be carry-over from other donors' samples.

This clonotype was seen only a few times. The V call is TRBV5-6, the J call TRBJ1-2; D is undetermined. The V end lost 2 bases, the J end lost 4 bases, and 18 bases lay between the germline ends. Germline lookup yields CDR1 SGHDT and CDR2 YYEEEE. CDR3 size: 16 residues. CDR3 in amino acids: CASSLSSGSWSYGYTF. Written as DNA, the CDR3 is TGTGCCAGCAGCTTATCCTCAGGATCCTGGAGCTATGGCTACACCTTC.

The sample holds a few counts of this clonotype. The chain has TRBV12-3 or TRBV12-4 and TRBJ1-1; 7 bases align to TRBD1. With V trimmed by 6 bases and J by 1 base, 14 bases remained unmatched. The CDR3 consists of 17 residues. This CDR3 reads CASSHQTDRVRNTEAFF. The CDR3, as DNA: TGTGCCAGCAGCCACCAAACCGACAGGGTTAGGAACACTGAAGCTTTCTTT.

A word on this clonotype: A much larger clonotype is one base distant, so this may be a read error. The gene calls are TRBV27 and TRBJ2-1; D is ambiguous. V was cut by 3 bases and J by 0 bases, with 9 bases left in between. The CDR3 sequence is 15 residues long. Germline lookup yields CDR1 MNHEY and CDR2 SMNVEV (reference sequence). The DNA of the CDR3 is TGTGCCAGCAGTTTGAGTCCCCTCTCCTACAATGAGCAGTTCTTC. It codes for CASSLSPLSYNEQFF.

This clonotype has at least ten counts. This chain links TRBV5-1 with TRBJ2-5, with a possible D match to TRBD2 (6 bases). Trimming took off 4 bases at V and 4 bases at J, with 20 bases between the two ends. Germline V gene lookup returns CDR1 SGHRS and CDR2 YFSETQ. The CDR3 length is 16 residues. CDR3 bases: TGCGCCAGCAGCCCGCGAGCTGGCGGGATGGGAGAGACCCAGTACTTC. This sequence encodes CASSPRAGGMGETQYF.

This chain uses TRBV29-1 with TRBJ1-2; no firm D call. The CDR3 is 14 residues long. V was shortened by 6 bases and J by 5 bases, with 19 bases between the two germline ends. Germline CDR1 and CDR2: SQVTM and ANQGSEA. This chain's CDR3 is CSVQGLPSRYGYTF. As DNA, the CDR3 is TGCAGCGTCCAAGGGCTCCCCTCTAGGTATGGCTACACCTTC.

This CDR3 is CASSYHGSQSADTQYF. CDR3 nucleotide sequence: TGTGCCAGCAGTTACCACGGGAGTCAGTCCGCAGATACGCAGTATTTT. The rearrangement links TRBV6-6 to TRBJ2-3; possibly TRBD2 for D (6 bases). The CDR3 length is 16 residues. Trimming removed 2 bases at V and 4 bases at J, with 16 bases between. Looked up from germline, CDR1 is MNHNY and CDR2 is SVGAGI (reference sequence).

This clonotype was observed a few times. The chain carries TRBV7-9 and TRBJ2-3; a weak D match, TRBD2 (6 bases). From germline, CDR1 is SEHNR and CDR2 FQNEAQ (reference sequence). The CDR3 is made up of 20 amino acids. The V and J ends lost 4 bases and 4 bases respectively, with 30 bases between them. CDR3 bases: TGTGCCAGCAGCTCCAGTTACGGTCTTACTGCGGGACTGTCGGCAGATACGCAGTATTTT. It translates to CASSSSYGLTAGLSADTQYF.

This clonotype was seen many times. The genes are TRBV5-1 and TRBJ2-7; perhaps TRBD1 as D (6 bases). In germline, CDR1 is SGHRS, CDR2 YFSETQ. V was shortened by 3 bases and J by 4 bases, with 11 bases between the two germline ends. This CDR3 has 13 residues. This CDR3 is CASSYRQGYEQYF. The CDR3 nucleotides read TGCGCCAGCAGCTACCGGCAGGGGTACGAGCAGTACTTC.

J is TRBJ2-2 and V is TRBV7-8; D uncertain. The V gene's germline CDR1 is SGHVS and CDR2 FQNEAQ. This CDR3 is 14 amino acids long. The V and J ends lost 8 bases and 6 bases respectively, with 16 bases between them. The CDR3 sequence: CASRASRASGELFF. The CDR3, as DNA: TGTGCCAGCCGAGCCAGTCGGGCGTCCGGGGAGCTGTTTTTT.

The chain has TRBV6-2 or TRBV6-3 and TRBJ1-1, with 7 nucleotides matching TRBD1. There are 16 residues in the CDR3. Germline V lookup: CDR1 MNHEY, CDR2 SVGEGT. J gave up 0 bases and V 3 bases, and 7 bases lay outside the gene matches. The CDR3 region has the DNA TGTGCCAGCAGTTATATAGGGGGCGACTTGAACACTGAAGCTTTCTTT. It yields the protein CASSYIGGDLNTEAFF.

This clonotype was counted only a few times. This chain uses TRBV18 with TRBJ2-4; D is unresolved. V was shortened by 5 bases and J by 1 base, with 12 bases between the two germline ends. The V gene's germline CDR1 is KGHSH and CDR2 LQKENI. The CDR3 contains 15 residues. For the CDR3, the DNA is TGTGCCAGCTCATATTTAGAAGCGGCCAAAAACATTCAGTACTTC. This translates into CASSYLEAAKNIQYF.

At least ten counts were recorded for this clonotype. V usage is TRBV2 and J usage is TRBJ2-1, with 9 nucleotides matching TRBD2. The CDR3 has 15 residues. Germline trimming cut 6 bases from V and 1 base from J; bases unmatched to any gene: 4. Germline CDR1 is SNHLY and CDR2 is FYNNEI. CDR3 sequence reads: CASRGAGGSYNEQFF. Written as DNA, the CDR3 is TGTGCCAGCAGGGGAGCGGGAGGTTCCTACAATGAGCAGTTCTTC.

This clonotype showed up just a few times. The J gene is TRBJ2-5, the V gene TRBV29-1; 14 nucleotides align to TRBD2. The V gene end was trimmed by 5 bases and the J gene end by 7 bases; junction bases not matched to a gene: 6. Germline V lookup: CDR1 SQVTM, CDR2 ANQGSEA. CDR3 length: 14 amino acids. The CDR3, as DNA: TGCAGCGTTACCCACGGACTAGCGGGAGGGACCCAGTACTTC. Its translation: CSVTHGLAGGTQYF.

Ten or more counts support this clonotype. The chain combines TRBV11-2 with TRBJ2-1, with TRBD2 matching 13 bases. Germline-derived CDR1 and CDR2 are SGHAT and FQNNGV. V lost 5 bases to trimming and J lost 13 bases; unmatched junction nucleotides: 5. The CDR3 totals 13 residues. CDR3 sequence reads: CASSLGLAGSQFF. The CDR3 region has the DNA TGTGCCAGCAGCCTGGGACTAGCGGGAAGCCAGTTCTTC. The whole variable domain, remainder taken from reference TRBV11-2 and TRBJ2-1, is EAGVAQSPRYKIIEKRQSVAFWCNPISGHATLYWYQQILGQGPKLLIQFQNNGVVDDSQLPKDRFSAERLKGVDSTLKIQPAKLEDSAVYLCASSLGLAGSQFFGPGTRLTVL.

The chain carries TRBV2 and TRBJ2-5; 7 bases map to TRBD2. Unmatched junction bases numbered 11, after V lost 5 bases and J lost 2 bases. Per the germline V gene, CDR1 is SNHLY and CDR2 is FYNNEI. This CDR3 spans 16 amino acids. The CDR3 DNA follows: TGTGCCAGCAGTTCCGCGAGGGGCGGGAGACAAGAGACCCAGTACTTC. Amino acids: CASSSARGGRQETQYF.

The chain uses TRBV10-3 and TRBJ1-4, with 9 bases matching TRBD1. Germline values: CDR1 ENHRY, CDR2 SYGVKD. This CDR3 comprises 13 residues. J gave up 10 bases and V 5 bases, and 5 bases lay outside the gene matches. The CDR3 loop reads CAISPGQGPKLFF. As DNA, the CDR3 is TGTGCCATCAGTCCGGGACAGGGCCCAAAACTGTTTTTT.

This clonotype showed up many times. This chain connects TRBV28 to TRBJ2-7, with 7 positions matching TRBD1. From germline, CDR1 is MDHEN and CDR2 SYDVKM. Trimming at V came to 7 bases and at J to 0 bases, leaving 6 bases not matched to a gene. CDR3 length: 14 residues. The CDR3: CASNRDSSSYEQYF. The CDR3 DNA follows: TGTGCCAGCAACCGGGACAGCAGCTCCTACGAGCAGTACTTC.

This chain links TRBV7-2 with TRBJ2-5; D is perhaps TRBD1 (6 bases). Trimming pared 2 bases from V and 5 bases from J, leaving 15 bases between. CDR3 length equals 15 residues. Germline CDR1 reads SGHTA; CDR2 reads FQGNSA. CDR3 bases: TGTGCCAGCAGCTTATCAGGGGCGGGCGGGGAGACCCAGTACTTC. This encodes CASSLSGAGGETQYF.

The chain has TRBV5-4 and TRBJ2-1; TRBD1 matches 11 bases. In germline, CDR1 is SGHNT, CDR2 YYREEE (reference sequence). This CDR3 region has 17 residues. Trimming removed 3 bases from V and 0 bases from J; junction bases left unmatched: 5. The CDR3 DNA reads TGTGCCAGCAGCTCACCCGGGACAGGGGGCTCCTACAATGAGCAGTTCTTC. Its translation is CASSSPGTGGSYNEQFF.

This chain connects TRBV18 to TRBJ1-1; TRBD1 matches 7 bases. CDR1 is KGHSH, CDR2 LQKENI, per germline. The CDR3 runs to 17 residues. J gave up 6 bases and V 3 bases, and 16 bases lay outside the gene matches. CDR3 sequence (DNA): TGTGCCAGCTCACCTAAAAGTACAGGGGCCCGGGGGGCTGAAGCTTTCTTT. Amino acid sequence: CASSPKSTGARGAEAFF. Together with reference TRBV18 and TRBJ1-1, the CDR3 gives the full variable domain: NAGVMQNPRHLVRRRGQEARLRCSPMKGHSHVYWYRQLPEEGLKFMVYLQKENIIDESGMPKERFSAEFPKEGPSILRIQQVVRGDSAAYFCASSPKSTGARGAEAFFGQGTRLTVV.

This chain links TRBV14 with TRBJ2-7; the match to TRBD1 covers 10 bases. The V gene end was trimmed by 5 bases and the J gene end by 6 bases; junction bases not matched to a gene: 4. CDR3 length equals 13 residues. Per germline, CDR1 SGHDN and CDR2 FVKESK. The DNA of the CDR3 is TGTGCCAGCAGCACTCGGACAGGGGGCGAGCAGTACTTC. The encoded protein is CASSTRTGGEQYF.

The chain employs TRBV7-3 and TRBJ2-3, with 14 bases matching TRBD2. Germline loops: CDR1 SGHTA, CDR2 FQGTGA. Trimming cost V 0 bases and J 7 bases; bases outside gene matches: 9. CDR3 length: 18 amino acids. The CDR3 nucleotides are TGTGCCAGCAGCTTAACGCGTCCCGGGACTAGCGGGAGCAATACGCAGTATTTT. It translates to CASSLTRPGTSGSNTQYF.

This clonotype has only a few counts. The chain is built from TRBV29-1 and TRBJ2-3; tentatively, D is TRBD1 or TRBD2 (5 bases each). With 4 bases removed from V and 7 bases from J, the gap between germline ends came to 9 bases. The CDR3 runs to 11 residues. The germline V gene has CDR1 SQVTM and CDR2 ANQGSEA. CDR3 in DNA: TGCAGCGTTGCGAGGGGTAATACGCAGTATTTT. It is translated as CSVARGNTQYF.